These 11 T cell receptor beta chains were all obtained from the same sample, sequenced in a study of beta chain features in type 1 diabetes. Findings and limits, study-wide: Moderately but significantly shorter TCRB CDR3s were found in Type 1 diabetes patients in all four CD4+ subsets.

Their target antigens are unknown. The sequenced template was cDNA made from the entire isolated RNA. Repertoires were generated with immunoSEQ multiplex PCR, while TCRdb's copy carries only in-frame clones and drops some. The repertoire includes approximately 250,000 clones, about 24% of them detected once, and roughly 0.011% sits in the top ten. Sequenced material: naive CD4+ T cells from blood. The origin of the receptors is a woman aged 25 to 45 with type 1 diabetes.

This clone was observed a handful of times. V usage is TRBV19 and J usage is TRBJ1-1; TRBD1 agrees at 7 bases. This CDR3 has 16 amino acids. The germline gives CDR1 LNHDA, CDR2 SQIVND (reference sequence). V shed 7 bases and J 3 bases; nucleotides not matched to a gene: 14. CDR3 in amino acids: CASNSDILQGYTEAFF. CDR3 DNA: TGTGCCAGTAATTCCGACATACTACAGGGGTACACTGAAGCTTTCTTT.

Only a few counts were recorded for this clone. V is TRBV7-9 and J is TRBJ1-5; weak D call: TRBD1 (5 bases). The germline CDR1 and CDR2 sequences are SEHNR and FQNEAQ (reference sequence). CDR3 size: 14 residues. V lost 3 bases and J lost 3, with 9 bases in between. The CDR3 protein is CASSFQGDNQPQHF. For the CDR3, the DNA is TGTGCCAGCAGCTTTCAGGGTGACAATCAGCCCCAGCATTTT.

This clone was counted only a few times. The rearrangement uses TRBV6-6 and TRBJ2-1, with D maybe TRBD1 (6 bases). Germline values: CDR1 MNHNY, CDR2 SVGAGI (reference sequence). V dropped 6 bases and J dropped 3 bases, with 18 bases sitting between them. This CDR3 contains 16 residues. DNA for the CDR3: TGTGCCAGCAGCGTATTCCCAGGGGAGATCTACAATGAGCAGTTCTTC. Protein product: CASSVFPGEIYNEQFF.

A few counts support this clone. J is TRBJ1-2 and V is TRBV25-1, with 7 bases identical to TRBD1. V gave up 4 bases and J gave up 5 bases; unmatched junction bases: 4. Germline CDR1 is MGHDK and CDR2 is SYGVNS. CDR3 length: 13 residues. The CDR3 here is CASSGGQRYGYTF. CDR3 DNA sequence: TGTGCCAGCAGTGGGGGACAGCGTTATGGCTACACCTTC.

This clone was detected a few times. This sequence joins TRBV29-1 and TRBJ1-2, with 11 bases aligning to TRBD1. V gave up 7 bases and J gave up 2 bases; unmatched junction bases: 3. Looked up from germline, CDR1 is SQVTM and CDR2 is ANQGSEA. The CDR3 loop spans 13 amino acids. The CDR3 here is CSGGQGANYGYTF. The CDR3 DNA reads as TGCAGCGGTGGACAGGGGGCCAACTATGGCTACACCTTC.

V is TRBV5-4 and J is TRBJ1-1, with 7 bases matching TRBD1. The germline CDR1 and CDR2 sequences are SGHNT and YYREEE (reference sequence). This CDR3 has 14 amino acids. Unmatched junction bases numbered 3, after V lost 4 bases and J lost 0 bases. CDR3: CASSMGQMNTEAFF. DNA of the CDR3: TGTGCCAGCAGCATGGGACAGATGAACACTGAAGCTTTCTTT.

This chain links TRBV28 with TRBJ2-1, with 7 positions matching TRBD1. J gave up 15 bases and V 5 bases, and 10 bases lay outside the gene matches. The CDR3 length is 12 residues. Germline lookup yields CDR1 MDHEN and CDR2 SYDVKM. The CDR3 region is CASSPVKGQRFF. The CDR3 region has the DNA TGTGCCAGCAGTCCCGTGAAGGGACAGAGGTTCTTC.

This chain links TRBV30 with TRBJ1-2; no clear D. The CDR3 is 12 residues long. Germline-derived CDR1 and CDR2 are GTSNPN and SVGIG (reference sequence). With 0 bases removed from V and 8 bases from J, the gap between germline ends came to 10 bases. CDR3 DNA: TGTGCCTGGAGTGTACCAGGTGGGGGCTACACCTTC. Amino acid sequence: CAWSVPGGGYTF.

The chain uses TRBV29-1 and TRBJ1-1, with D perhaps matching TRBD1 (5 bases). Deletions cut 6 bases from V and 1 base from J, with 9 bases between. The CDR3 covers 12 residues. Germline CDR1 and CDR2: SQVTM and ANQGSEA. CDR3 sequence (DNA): TGCAGCGTCGCCGGGGGGAACACTGAAGCTTTCTTT. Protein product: CSVAGGNTEAFF.

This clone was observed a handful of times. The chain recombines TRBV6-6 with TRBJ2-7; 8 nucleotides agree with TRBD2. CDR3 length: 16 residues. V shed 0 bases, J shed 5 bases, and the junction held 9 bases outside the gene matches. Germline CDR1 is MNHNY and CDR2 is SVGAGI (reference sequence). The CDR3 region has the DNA TGTGCCAGCAGTTACTCCCAAAGCGGGAGACCAAACGAGCAGTACTTC. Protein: CASSYSQSGRPNEQYF.

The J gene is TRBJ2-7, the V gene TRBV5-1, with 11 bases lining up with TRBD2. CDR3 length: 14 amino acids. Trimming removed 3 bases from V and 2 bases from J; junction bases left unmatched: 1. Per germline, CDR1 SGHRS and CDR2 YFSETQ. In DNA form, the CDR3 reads TGCGCCAGCAGCTCGACTAGCGGGGCCTACGAGCAGTACTTC. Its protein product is CASSSTSGAYEQYF.